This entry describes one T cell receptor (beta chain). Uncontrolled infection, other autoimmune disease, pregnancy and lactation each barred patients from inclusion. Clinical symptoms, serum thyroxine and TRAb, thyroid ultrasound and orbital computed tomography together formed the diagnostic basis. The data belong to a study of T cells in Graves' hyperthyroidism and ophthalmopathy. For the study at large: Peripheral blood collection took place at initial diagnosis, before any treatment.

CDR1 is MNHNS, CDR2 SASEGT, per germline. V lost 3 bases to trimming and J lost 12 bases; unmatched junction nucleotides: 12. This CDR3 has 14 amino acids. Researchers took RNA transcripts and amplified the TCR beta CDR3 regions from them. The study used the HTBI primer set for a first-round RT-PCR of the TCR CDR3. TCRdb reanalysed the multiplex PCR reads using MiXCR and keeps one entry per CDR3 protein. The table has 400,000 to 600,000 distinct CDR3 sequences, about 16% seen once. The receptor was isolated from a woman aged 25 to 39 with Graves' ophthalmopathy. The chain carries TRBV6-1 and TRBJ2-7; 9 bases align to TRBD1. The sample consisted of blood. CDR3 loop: CASSEPGTGWSRYF. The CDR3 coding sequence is TGTGCCAGCAGTGAGCCCGGGACAGGGTGGAGCAGGTACTTC.